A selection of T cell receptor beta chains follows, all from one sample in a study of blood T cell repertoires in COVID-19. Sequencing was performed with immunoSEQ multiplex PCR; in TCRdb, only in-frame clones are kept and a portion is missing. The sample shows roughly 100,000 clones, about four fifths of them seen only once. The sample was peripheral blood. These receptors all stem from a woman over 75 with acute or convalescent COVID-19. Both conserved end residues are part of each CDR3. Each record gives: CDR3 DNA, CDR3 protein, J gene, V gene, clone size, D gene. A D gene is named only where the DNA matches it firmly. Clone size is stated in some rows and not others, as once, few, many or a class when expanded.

TGTGCCAGCAAGAGGGGACAGGGGACCACCGGGGAGCTGTTTTTT CASKRGQGTTGELFF TRBJ2-2 TRBV2 - TRBD1
TGTGCCAGCAGTTACGGGGGACAGCCTTATGGCTACACCTTC CASSYGGQPYGYTF TRBJ1-2 TRBV6-5 - TRBD1
TGTGCCAGTAGTCTTTTAGGCGGGAGCGCCTACAATGAGCAGTTCTTC CASSLLGGSAYNEQFF TRBJ2-1 TRBV19 - TRBD2
TGTGCCAGCAGTTATAGCGGCAGGTCAAGTTGGAGGCAGTACTTC CASSYSGRSSWRQYF TRBJ2-7 TRBV28 - -
TGTGCCAGCAGCCAAGGACTAGCGGGAGTCCGGGAGACCCAGTACTTC CASSQGLAGVRETQYF TRBJ2-5 TRBV3-1/TRBV3-2 - TRBD2
TGCGCCAGCAGCCAAGCCCAATTAGCGGGACATCGGTCGCAGTACTTC CASSQAQLAGHRSQYF TRBJ2-7 TRBV4-1 - TRBD2
TGTGCCAGCAGTCGCGATCGGAATTCACCCCTCCACTTT CASSRDRNSPLHF TRBJ1-6 TRBV6-5 - -
TGTGCCACCAGTGATACTCGGGACACTGAAGCTTTCTTT CATSDTRDTEAFF TRBJ1-1 TRBV24-1 - -
TGTGCCAGCTCACCGACGGGAGGGATCCAAGAGACCCAGTACTTC CASSPTGGIQETQYF TRBJ2-5 TRBV18 - TRBD2
TGTGCCAGCAGTTACCAGACAGGAAGTAATGGGTCACCCCTCCACTTT CASSYQTGSNGSPLHF TRBJ1-6 TRBV28 - -
TGTGCCAGCAGTCGGGACAGACAAGAGACCCAGTACTTC CASSRDRQETQYF TRBJ2-5 TRBV12-3/TRBV12-4 - TRBD1
TGTGCCAGTAGAGCAAAGGAGAGTCGCTCCTACAATGAGCAGTTCTTC CASRAKESRSYNEQFF TRBJ2-1 TRBV19 - -
TGTGCCAGCAGTGAGCAAACAGGGACGGATCAGCCCCAGCATTTT CASSEQTGTDQPQHF TRBJ1-5 TRBV6-1 - -
TGTGCCAGCGGACTAGCGGGAGTGAATGAGCAGTTCTTC CASGLAGVNEQFF TRBJ2-1 TRBV6-5 - TRBD2
TGCGCCAGCAGCCCTCTAGCGGATGGCACAGATACGCAGTATTTT CASSPLADGTDTQYF TRBJ2-3 TRBV5-1 - TRBD2
TGTGCTAGTGGTTTGGGGACAGCTACTAATTATCCCCAGCATTTT CASGLGTATNYPQHF TRBJ1-5 TRBV12-5 - -
TGCGCCAGCAGCGCACAGGGGGTATCCTACAATGAGCAGTTCTTC CASSAQGVSYNEQFF TRBJ2-1 TRBV5-1 once TRBD1
TGCGCCAGCAGCTTGTCATCAGGGGGCCTGGAGACCCAGTACTTC CASSLSSGGLETQYF TRBJ2-5 TRBV5-1 - TRBD1